One and the same sample provided the 10 T cell receptor beta chains below, sequenced in a study of blood T cells in healthy people across ages. With a J-beta primer mix and a sample-barcoded 5' primer, a second PCR ran roughly 6 to 12 cycles. TCRdb recomputed calls from the 5' RACE reads with MiXCR, one row per CDR3 protein. The table includes fewer than 600,000 distinct CDR3 sequences, around a quarter detected once. These same records also appear under a second study, on T cells of mothers and their children.

The source material was blood. The receptors derive from a boy younger than 10 in good health.

The V gene is TRBV5-1, the J gene TRBJ2-5; 9 bases are shared with TRBD2. Unmatched junction bases numbered 1, after V lost 1 base and J lost 0 bases. Germline-derived CDR1 and CDR2 are SGHRS and YFSETQ. The CDR3 is 15 residues long. CDR3 loop: CASSLLAGHQETQYF. In DNA form, the CDR3 reads TGCGCCAGCAGCTTGCTAGCGGGACACCAAGAGACCCAGTACTTC. Supplemented by reference TRBV5-1 and TRBJ2-5, the full variable domain reads KAGVTQTPRYLIKTRGQQVTLSCSPISGHRSVSWYQQTPGQGLQFLFEYFSETQRNKGNFPGRFSGRQFSNSRSEMNVSTLELGDSALYLCASSLLAGHQETQYFGPGTRLLVL.

This clonotype was counted only a few times. The gene calls are TRBV7-6 and TRBJ2-7; TRBD1 matches at 7 bases. CDR1 and CDR2 from the germline V gene are SGHVS and FNYEAQ. CDR3 size: 14 residues. After removal of 5 bases from V and 5 bases from J, the junction contained 9 bases not matched to a gene. The CDR3 region is CASSPGDRFHEQYF. The CDR3 nucleotides are TGTGCCAGCAGCCCAGGGGACAGATTTCACGAGCAGTACTTC.

In its sample, this clonotype was seen a few times. The rearrangement links TRBV12-3 or TRBV12-4 to TRBJ1-3; D call uncertain. The ends were cut back, 3 bases at V and 2 bases at J, with 11 bases in the middle. The length of the CDR3 is 15 residues. CDR3: CASSFSSGTGNTIYF. The CDR3 region has the DNA TGTGCCAGCAGTTTTTCCAGCGGGACTGGAAACACCATATATTTT.

The rearrangement uses TRBV5-1 and TRBJ2-7; D tentatively reads TRBD1 or TRBD2 (6 bases each). The CDR3 is 14 amino acids. Trimming removed 1 base at V and 7 bases at J, with 15 bases between. Germline V CDR1 and CDR2: SGHRS, YFSETQ. The CDR3 here is CASSLRGHPREQYF. Written as DNA, the CDR3 is TGCGCCAGCAGCTTGCGGGGGCACCCTCGTGAGCAGTACTTC.

This chain joins TRBV20-1 and TRBJ2-3; the match to TRBD2 covers 16 bases. This CDR3 spans 18 amino acids. Germline V gene lookup returns CDR1 DFQATT and CDR2 SNEGSKA (reference sequence). After removal of 3 bases from V and 5 bases from J, the junction contained 11 bases not matched to a gene. The CDR3 spells CSARHLGTSGRAQDTQYF. The DNA of the CDR3 is TGCAGTGCTAGGCATCTAGGGACTAGCGGGAGGGCCCAAGATACGCAGTATTTT.

J is TRBJ2-1 and V is TRBV20-1; 12 positions agree with TRBD2. Losses at the gene ends were 3 bases for V and 5 bases for J; bases not matched to a gene: 5. Germline CDR1 DFQATT, CDR2 SNEGSKA (reference sequence). This CDR3 spans 15 amino acids. CDR3 amino acids: CSARVTSGGHNEQFF. The CDR3 DNA is TGCAGTGCTAGGGTGACTAGCGGGGGCCACAATGAGCAGTTCTTC.

The gene calls are TRBV20-1 and TRBJ2-3, with 7 bases fitting TRBD2. CDR3 length: 14 residues. J lost 1 base, V lost 6 bases, and 7 bases had no gene match. The germline gives CDR1 DFQATT, CDR2 SNEGSKA (reference sequence). In nucleotides, the CDR3 is TGCAGTGCCAGACTAGCTCTCGGCACAGATACGCAGTATTTT. Residues: CSARLALGTDTQYF.

This clonotype was found many times. The genes are TRBV7-9 and TRBJ2-3; the D is unclear. With 5 bases removed from V and 6 bases from J, the gap between germline ends came to 6 bases. CDR3 length: 11 amino acids. CDR1 SEHNR and CDR2 FQNEAQ come from the germline V gene (reference sequence). CDR3 DNA: TGTGCCAGCAGCCCCCGGGATACGCAGTATTTT. This sequence encodes CASSPRDTQYF.

The rearrangement joins TRBV5-1 to TRBJ1-2; perhaps TRBD1 as D (5 bases). Germline V gene sequence: CDR1 SGHRS, CDR2 YFSETQ. CDR3 length: 14 amino acids. Deletions cut 3 bases from V and 8 bases from J, with 17 bases between. This CDR3 is CASSSGEGSGGYTF. In DNA form, the CDR3 reads TGCGCCAGCAGCTCGGGGGAGGGGAGCGGCGGCTACACCTTC.

The genes are TRBV7-6 and TRBJ2-1; 11 nucleotides match TRBD2. CDR3 length: 15 amino acids. The J segment lost 4 bases and the V segment lost 5 bases, leaving 4 bases of the junction unmatched. Germline-derived CDR1 and CDR2 are SGHVS and FNYEAQ. The CDR3 is CASSQTSGAYNEQFF. The CDR3 nucleotides read TGTGCCAGCAGCCAGACTAGCGGGGCATACAATGAGCAGTTCTTC.